The rows below give T cell receptor delta chains drawn from one sample of a study of gamma-delta chains in newborns, infants, children. TCRdb re-called clones from the reads using CATT. The table shows 10,000 to 13,000 delta-chain clones, with more than 7.5% occurring only once. Material: blood. The receptors originated from a child who was a newborn, infant or young child, either healthy, febrile or measles-vaccinated (not recorded which). Each CDR3 is given with its conserved first and last residue. Fields, in order: J gene, clone size, V gene, CDR3 protein. A row's size may be missing; if present it is once, few, many or a size class.

TRDJ3 | . | TRDV2 | CACVVLGDSWDTRQMFF
TRDJ1 | . | TRDV2 | CACDTLLLVTDKLIF
TRDJ3 | medium-sized | TRDV2 | CACDTGGYRSSWDTRQMFF
TRDJ2 | few | TRDV2 | CACDLWGIQAQLFF
TRDJ1 | medium-sized | TRDV2 | CACDTVESRGSHPYTDKLIF
TRDJ3 | . | TRDV2 | CACDTTPTGGYSWDTRQMFF
TRDJ1 | . | TRDV1 | CALGESSYSLGVHTDKLIF
TRDJ3 | . | TRDV2 | CACDTVSGGPSSWDTRQMFF
TRDJ1 | . | TRDV2 | CACDTLGEDNTDKLIF
TRDJ3 | few | TRDV2 | CACDKVLGETSWDTRQMFF
TRDJ1 | . | TRDV3 | CASYWGITGELIF
TRDJ1 | . | TRDV2 | CACDKLGDNTDKLIF
TRDJ3 | few | TRDV2 | CACDTVGTGGSLSWDTRQMFF
TRDJ1 | . | TRAV29/DV5 | CAAKGEQGKLIF
TRDJ1 | few | TRDV2 | CACDTRFPPPNWGIRSSRRTDKLIF
TRDJ3 | few | TRDV2 | CACDILGDLSWDTRQMFF
TRDJ1 | few | TRDV1 | CALGDIHLLAEVGDGFYTDKLIF
TRDJ1 | few | TRDV2 | CACDKMYTDKLIF
TRDJ3 | . | TRDV2 | CACDTAAGDRSSCDTRQMFF
TRDJ1 | few | TRDV2 | CACDPLPTGGLGTDKLIF
TRDJ2 | . | TRDV2 | CACDHVQGDTLTAQLFF
TRDJ3 | . | TRDV2 | CACDLTPLTGDRGSWDTRQMFF
TRDJ1 | few | TRDV2 | CACDHVLGDNTDKLIF
TRDJ1 | . | TRDV2 | CACRTTGGRTDKLIF
TRDJ3 | few | TRDV2 | CACDTVLLGEESSWDTRQMFF
TRDJ2 | few | TRDV1 | CALGEASYQRYKTAQLFF
TRDJ1 | few | TRDV1 | CALGAPLSYVAGGTDKLIF
TRDJ2 | . | TRDV2 | CACDVLGVLTAQLFF
TRDJ2 | few | TRDV2 | CACDTVLGTAQLFF
TRDJ1 | . | TRDV2 | CACDGLLEDNTDKLIF
TRDJ3 | medium-sized | TRDV2 | CACDTATGGYDSWDTRQMFF
TRDJ3 | few | TRDV2 | CAGDSWDTRQMFF
TRDJ3 | few | TRDV2 | CACDAGYAQGSWDTRQMFF
TRDJ1 | few | TRDV1 | CALGETLFGPVLLYTDKLIF
TRDJ1 | few | TRDV2 | CACDTLNLGTGDTDKLIF
TRDJ1 | few | TRDV1 | CALGEHATLGDPSIYTDKLIF
TRDJ1 | few | TRDV2 | CACDPVGPNTDKLIF
TRDJ1 | few | TRDV2 | CACDTVPTGSTGGTDKLIF
TRDJ3 | . | TRDV2 | CACGPVTWDTRQMFF
TRDJ3 | few | TRDV2 | CACDTGGYSSWDTRQMFF
TRDJ3 | . | TRDV2 | CACDTVLGETPWDTRQMFF
TRDJ3 | . | TRDV2 | CACDTGDTWDTRQMFF
TRDJ1 | few | TRDV2 | CACDTVLRTGPYTDKLIF
TRDJ3 | few | TRDV2 | CACDILGGTSSWDTRQMFF
TRDJ1 | few | TRDV2 | CACDTELERDTYTDKLIF
TRDJ1 | . | TRDV2 | CACDTLLGDRNTDKLIF
TRDJ1 | . | TRDV2 | CACVLGDKLIF
TRDJ1 | . | TRDV1 | CALGEQPQDLRKVLGPTDKLIF
TRDJ2 | few | TRDV2 | CACDVLGDTRTAQLFF
TRDJ3 | few | TRDV2 | CACGMLLGDTSWDTRQMFF
TRDJ2 | . | TRDV2 | CACDPIGYPTAQLFF
TRDJ2 | few | TRDV2 | CACERLGDPTAQLFF
TRDJ1 | few | TRDV1 | CALGEHRILRAGGEPDKLIF
TRDJ1 | large | TRDV2 | CACDPLLGDTDKLIF